This TCR beta chain came from a study of spatial heterogeneity in lung cancer. A single record per CDR3 protein comes from TCRdb applying MiXCR to the 5' RACE reads. Of about 22,000 distinct CDR3 sequences detected, less than 6% appear once; the ten largest clones hold 30% to 35%. Time point given: sample taken at primary tumor resection. The CDR3 runs to 13 residues. Germline V gives CDR1 SQVTM, CDR2 ANQGSEA. V lost 5 bases and J lost 8, with 15 bases in between. This specimen was PBMCs, taken at surgery. The chain recombines TRBV29-1 with TRBJ1-4; D perhaps matches TRBD1 (6 bases). This TCR came from a male donor with early-stage non-small cell lung cancer. As DNA, the CDR3 is TGCAGCGTTACAGGGACATCGCGGGAAAAACTGTTTTTT. Translation: CSVTGTSREKLFF.